This T cell receptor (beta chain) was sequenced in a study of blood T cell repertoires in COVID-19. About the study: COVID-19 samples collected from the United States, Italy and Spain covered acute and convalescent phases. Sample material is recorded as cDNA or gDNA derived from T cells, B-cell-depleted T cells, or PBMCs.

The germline V gene encodes CDR1 KGHDR and CDR2 SFDVKD. This CDR3 comprises 15 residues. Trimming cost V 3 bases and J 2 bases; bases outside gene matches: 0. Seattle patients were enrolled during active infection and followed longitudinally. Original analysis: Using reference gene primer amplification, nucleated cell counts were estimated. Assay used: immunoSEQ multiplex PCR; TCRdb lists only in-frame clones, some missing. That table furnishes V, J and clone size, whereas the DNA furnished D and trimming. The sample lists some 120,000 clones, roughly nine tenths occurring once. The sequence was obtained from a man aged 60-69 years with COVID-19, enrolled during active disease. Material: peripheral blood. This chain joins TRBV24-1 and TRBJ2-7; the match to TRBD2 covers 13 bases. This CDR3 reads CATSDGTSGTYEQYF. DNA of the CDR3: TGTGCCACCAGTGATGGGACTAGCGGGACCTACGAGCAGTACTTC.